The 8 T cell receptor beta chains below all came from one sample that was sequenced in a study of T cell repertoires in aging, cancer and after chemotherapy. Multiplex touch-down PCR with TRB-A/B primers amplified rearranged V-D-J TRB sequences. TCRdb analysed the multiplex PCR reads with MiXCR anew, one entry per CDR3 protein. The sample holds about 6,000 distinct CDR3 sequences; around 21% are singletons and the top ten take about 9.7%. Peripheral blood genomic DNA, not sorted cells or RNA, was the template. The sequencing input was blood. The source of these receptors is a human donor in good health.

With regard to this clonotype: A much larger clonotype is one base distant, so this may be a read error. This rearrangement joins TRBV18 to TRBJ1-4; TRBD1 agrees at 11 bases. V trimming: 7 bases; J trimming: 6 bases; junction bases outside the gene matches: 4. CDR3 length: 14 amino acids. Per germline, CDR1 KGHSH and CDR2 LQKENI. Here the CDR3 DNA reads TGTGCCAGCTGGCAGGGACAGGGGGATGAAAAACTGTTTTTT. Its translation: CASWQGQGDEKLFF.

In its sample, this clonotype ranks as medium-sized (0.01 to 0.1%). The CDR3 region is CASSLDSSYNEQFF. The CDR3 DNA sequence: TGTGCCAGCAGCCTGGACAGCTCCTACAATGAGCAGTTCTTC. This chain joins TRBV7-9 and TRBJ2-1, with D possibly matching TRBD1 (6 bases). Per the germline V gene, CDR1 is SEHNR and CDR2 is FQNEAQ (reference sequence). The CDR3 totals 14 residues. V dropped 5 bases and J dropped 0 bases, with 8 bases sitting between them.

Sample share makes this clonotype medium-sized. The V gene is TRBV6-5, the J gene TRBJ2-1; unclear D gene. The CDR3 has 14 residues. Trimming removed 2 bases at V and 6 bases at J, with 11 bases between. Per the germline V gene, CDR1 is MNHEY and CDR2 is SVGAGI. The CDR3 loop is CASSYGIRPNEQFF. The DNA of the CDR3 is TGTGCCAGCAGTTACGGTATTAGACCCAATGAGCAGTTCTTC.

This clonotype has at least ten counts. The chain recombines TRBV5-6 with TRBJ2-1; D possibly uses TRBD1 or TRBD2 (5 bases each). The V and J ends lost 3 bases and 2 bases respectively, with 15 bases between them. The CDR3 is 16 amino acids. Germline CDR1 is SGHDT and CDR2 is YYEEEE. CDR3: CASSYPDQGAYNEQFF. CDR3 nucleotide sequence: TGTGCCAGCAGCTACCCAGACCAGGGAGCCTACAATGAGCAGTTCTTC.

In this sample, this clonotype is medium-sized. The chain uses TRBV5-1 and TRBJ1-4, with D maybe TRBD1 (5 bases). V gave up 1 base and J gave up 7 bases, with 11 bases separating them. The CDR3 totals 14 residues. CDR1 is SGHRS and CDR2 is YFSETQ in the germline V gene. The CDR3 protein is CASSLWQGGEKLFF. The CDR3 nucleotides are TGCGCCAGCAGCTTGTGGCAGGGAGGTGAAAAACTGTTTTTT.

This clonotype is classed as medium-sized (0.01 to 0.1%). In nucleotides, the CDR3 is TGTGCCAGCTCACTCACAGGGGCAACTAATGAAAAACTGTTTTTT. This gives the protein CASSLTGATNEKLFF. The chain has TRBV18 and TRBJ1-4; TRBD1 aligns across 7 bases. CDR3 size: 15 residues. Germline V lookup: CDR1 KGHSH, CDR2 LQKENI. V lost 4 bases, J lost 0 bases, and 2 bases stayed unmatched.

This clonotype was seen many times. The chain employs TRBV20-1 and TRBJ2-1; 7 positions agree with TRBD2. CDR1 is DFQATT and CDR2 is SNEGSKA in the germline V gene (reference sequence). Trimming took 5 bases from V and 9 from J; bases not matched to a gene: 10. The CDR3 has 13 amino acids. CDR3 bases: TGCAGTGCTTCTAGCGGAGCGCAGGGTGAGCAGTTCTTC. Its protein product is CSASSGAQGEQFF.

This clonotype ranks as medium-sized (0.01 to 0.1%). The chain links TRBV20-1 to TRBJ2-7, with a tentative D call TRBD2 (6 bases). This CDR3 comprises 16 residues. Germline V lookup: CDR1 DFQATT, CDR2 SNEGSKA (reference sequence). The V end was cut by 6 bases, the J end by 0 bases, with 21 bases between. The CDR3 protein is CSASIPGARSSYEQYF. CDR3 DNA: TGCAGTGCCTCAATCCCGGGAGCAAGGAGCTCCTACGAGCAGTACTTC.